A single sample is the source of the 19 T cell receptor beta chains below, sequenced in a study of blood T cell repertoires in COVID-19. Assay used: immunoSEQ multiplex PCR; TCRdb lists only in-frame clones, some missing. In the table there are approximately 220,000 clones, about 80% of which are singletons. Sequenced: PBMCs or T cells enriched from blood (not recorded which). The receptor source for this set is a woman in her 50s who had been exposed to COVID-19.

The chain is built from TRBV12-5 and TRBJ2-7; tentatively, D is TRBD1 (5 bases). Between the trimmed V and J ends, which lost 1 base and 3 bases, there was a span of 7 bases. CDR1 is LGHNT, CDR2 FRNRAP, per germline. The CDR3 contains 13 residues. In nucleotides, the CDR3 is TGTGCTAGTGGTTTGGACAGGTTCTACGAGCAGTACTTC. It specifies CASGLDRFYEQYF. Using reference TRBV12-5 and TRBJ2-7 for the parts outside the CDR3, the full variable domain is DARVTQTPRHKVTEMGQEVTMRCQPILGHNTVFWYRQTMMQGLELLAYFRNRAPLDDSGMPKDRFSAEMPDATLATLKIQPSEPRDSAVYFCASGLDRFYEQYFGPGTRLTVT.

The rearrangement uses TRBV29-1 and TRBJ1-2; TRBD1 agrees at 11 bases. The CDR3 sequence is 13 residues long. Germline lookup yields CDR1 SQVTM and CDR2 ANQGSEA. The V gene end was trimmed by 6 bases and the J gene end by 6 bases; junction bases not matched to a gene: 6. Written as DNA, the CDR3 is TGCAGCGTCGGGGACAGGGGGTCTAATGGCTACACCTTC. It is translated as CSVGDRGSNGYTF.

This clone was counted only a few times. The chain joins TRBV6-5 to TRBJ1-2; TRBD1 is a possible D gene (6 bases). Between the trimmed V and J ends, which lost 6 bases and 4 bases, there was a span of 18 bases. CDR3 length: 15 residues. Germline V gene sequence: CDR1 MNHEY, CDR2 SVGAGI. The CDR3 DNA reads as TGTGCCAGCAGAGTGGGGACACCAGGCTCCTATGGCTACACCTTC. Protein sequence: CASRVGTPGSYGYTF.

The V and J genes are TRBV19 and TRBJ1-1; D is uncertain. V lost 3 bases and J lost 8, with 10 bases in between. The CDR3 sequence is 12 residues long. The germline CDR1 and CDR2 sequences are LNHDA and SQIVND (reference sequence). The CDR3 region is CASSIAADEAFF. The CDR3 DNA is TGTGCCAGTAGTATCGCGGCAGACGAAGCTTTCTTT.

J is TRBJ2-3 and V is TRBV6-6, with 8 bases fitting TRBD2. Germline-derived CDR1 and CDR2 are MNHNY and SVGAGI (reference sequence). V was pared by 6 bases and J by 0 bases, with 2 bases of the junction left unmatched. This CDR3 is 14 amino acids long. CDR3 sequence reads: CASSRGGSTDTQYF. The CDR3 DNA is TGTGCCAGCAGCCGGGGGGGCAGCACAGATACGCAGTATTTT.

V usage is TRBV29-1 and J usage is TRBJ1-2; no definite D call. This CDR3 is built from 12 residues. V dropped 0 bases and J dropped 10 bases, with 12 bases sitting between them. Germline CDR1 reads SQVTM; CDR2 reads ANQGSEA. This chain's CDR3 is CSVEEVPLDYTF. The CDR3, as DNA: TGCAGCGTTGAAGAAGTCCCTCTAGACTACACCTTC. The full variable domain, in which reference TRBV29-1 and TRBJ1-2 provide the parts outside the CDR3, is SAVISQKPSRDICQRGTSLTIQCQVDSQVTMMFWYRQQPGQSLTLIATANQGSEATYESGFVIDKFPISRPNLTFSTLTVSNMSPEDSSIYLCSVEEVPLDYTFGSGTRLTVV.

The CDR3 is CASSEMGGAYNEQFF. The CDR3 bases are TGTGCCAGCAGTGAGATGGGGGGGGCCTACAATGAGCAGTTCTTC. The V call is TRBV2, the J call TRBJ2-1; 7 bases agree with TRBD2. CDR3 size: 15 residues. V shed 3 bases, J shed 2 bases, and the junction held 4 bases outside the gene matches. Germline-derived CDR1 and CDR2 are SNHLY and FYNNEI.

The chain recombines TRBV19 with TRBJ2-3, with unresolved D. Germline CDR1 LNHDA, CDR2 SQIVND (reference sequence). Trimming cost V 3 bases and J 5 bases, with 9 bases left between them. CDR3 length equals 13 residues. The chain's CDR3 is CASSISHGDTQYF. As DNA, the CDR3 is TGTGCCAGTAGTATTTCCCACGGAGATACGCAGTATTTT.

This clone was seen more than once but under ten times. The rearrangement links TRBV10-2 to TRBJ2-2; tentative D call: TRBD2 (5 bases). The V and J ends lost 9 bases and 6 bases respectively, with 14 bases between them. This CDR3 region has 13 residues. Germline CDR1 reads WSHSY; CDR2 reads SAAADI. DNA of the CDR3: TGCGCCAGTTTGAGAGGGTGGGCCGGGGAGCTGTTTTTT. Protein: CASLRGWAGELFF.

The chain links TRBV5-1 to TRBJ1-2; TRBD1 is a possible D gene (5 bases). The CDR3 runs 16 residues. Germline loops: CDR1 SGHRS, CDR2 YFSETQ. Trimming took off 5 bases at V and 5 bases at J, with 22 bases between the two ends. The CDR3 bases are TGCGCCAGCAGGTTAACAGGAGAACTATTTTGGTATGGCTACACCTTC. Protein product: CASRLTGELFWYGYTF.

V and J are TRBV9 and TRBJ2-1; TRBD2 matches 8 bases. Trimming cost V 4 bases and J 2 bases; bases outside gene matches: 5. CDR3 size: 15 residues. In germline, CDR1 is SGDLS, CDR2 YYNGEE. CDR3 nucleotide sequence: TGTGCCAGCAGCCCCGGGGGGGCGACCTACAATGAGCAGTTCTTC. Translation gives CASSPGGATYNEQFF.

V and J are TRBV11-1 and TRBJ2-7, with D maybe TRBD1 (5 bases). Trimming cost V 2 bases and J 2 bases, with 10 bases left between them. CDR1 is SGHAT and CDR2 is FQDESV in the germline V gene (reference sequence). This CDR3 has 14 amino acids. Here the CDR3 reads CASSLRAGTYEQYF. CDR3 DNA sequence: TGTGCCAGCAGCTTAAGGGCAGGGACCTACGAGCAGTACTTC. Based on the CDR3 plus reference TRBV11-1 and TRBJ2-7, the full variable domain is EAEVAQSPRYKITEKSQAVAFWCDPISGHATLYWYRQILGQGPELLVQFQDESVVDDSQLPKDRFSAERLKGVDSTLKIQPAELGDSAMYLCASSLRAGTYEQYFGPGTRLTVT.

V and J are TRBV4-3 and TRBJ2-7; D is possibly TRBD2 (6 bases). Trimming stripped 1 base from V and 1 base from J, with 14 bases between. The CDR3 covers 16 residues. Germline V gene sequence: CDR1 LGHNA, CDR2 YSLEER. The CDR3 DNA reads as TGCGCCAGCAGCCAAGCCATGGGGGGTTCTTCCTACGAGCAGTACTTC. It is translated as CASSQAMGGSSYEQYF.

To note about this clone: This CDR3 is also generated by other DNA sequences in the sample. The chain is built from TRBV9 and TRBJ1-1; 7 bases align to TRBD1. The CDR3 consists of 14 residues. V trimming: 4 bases; J trimming: 4 bases; junction bases outside the gene matches: 7. Germline V lookup: CDR1 SGDLS, CDR2 YYNGEE. The chain's CDR3 is CASSPRQGGTEAFF. The CDR3 coding sequence is TGTGCCAGCAGCCCCAGACAGGGAGGCACTGAAGCTTTCTTT.

This rearrangement joins TRBV6-5 to TRBJ1-4, with D perhaps TRBD1 (5 bases). Germline V gene data show CDR1 as MNHEY and CDR2 as SVGAGI. The ends were cut back, 5 bases at V and 7 bases at J, with 17 bases in the middle. The CDR3 has 15 residues. CDR3 amino acids: CASSPRAGEGEKLFF. The CDR3 coding sequence is TGTGCCAGCAGTCCCCGTGCGGGGGAGGGTGAAAAACTGTTTTTT.

The V and J genes are TRBV19 and TRBJ1-1, with unresolved D. V was clipped by 3 bases and J by 8 bases, with 10 bases between them. This CDR3 has 12 amino acids. Germline V gene data show CDR1 as LNHDA and CDR2 as SQIVND (reference sequence). The CDR3 protein is CASSMQVGEAFF. DNA for the CDR3: TGTGCCAGTAGTATGCAGGTTGGGGAAGCTTTCTTT. Combining the CDR3 with reference TRBV19 and TRBJ1-1 gives the whole variable domain DGGITQSPKYLFRKEGQNVTLSCEQNLNHDAMYWYRQDPGQGLRLIYYSQIVNDFQKGDIAEGYSVSREKKESFPLTVTSAQKNPTAFYLCASSMQVGEAFFGQGTRLTVV.

The chain combines TRBV4-3 with TRBJ1-1; D gene unclear. CDR1 LGHNA and CDR2 YSLEER come from the germline V gene. Trimming stripped 0 bases from V and 1 base from J, with 6 bases between. This CDR3 has 14 residues. The CDR3, as DNA: TGCGCCAGCAGCCAAGAAGCAGGGAACACTGAAGCTTTCTTT. Amino acids: CASSQEAGNTEAFF.

The rearrangement links TRBV5-5 to TRBJ1-6; possibly TRBD1 for D (6 bases). This CDR3 contains 14 residues. CDR1 and CDR2 (germline): SGHKS, YYEKEE (reference sequence). Trimming removed 1 base at V and 6 bases at J, with 8 bases between. The CDR3 loop is CASSLTGRNSPLHF. The DNA of the CDR3 is TGTGCCAGCAGCTTGACAGGGCGTAATTCACCCCTCCACTTT.

J is TRBJ2-2 and V is TRBV10-3; tentatively, D is TRBD1 (6 bases). The CDR3 spans 15 residues. Trimming removed 6 bases at V and 4 bases at J, with 15 bases between. Per the germline V gene, CDR1 is ENHRY and CDR2 is SYGVKD. The chain's CDR3 is CAIRFRDIPTGELFF. In DNA form, the CDR3 reads TGTGCCATCAGATTTCGGGACATACCCACCGGGGAGCTGTTTTTT.